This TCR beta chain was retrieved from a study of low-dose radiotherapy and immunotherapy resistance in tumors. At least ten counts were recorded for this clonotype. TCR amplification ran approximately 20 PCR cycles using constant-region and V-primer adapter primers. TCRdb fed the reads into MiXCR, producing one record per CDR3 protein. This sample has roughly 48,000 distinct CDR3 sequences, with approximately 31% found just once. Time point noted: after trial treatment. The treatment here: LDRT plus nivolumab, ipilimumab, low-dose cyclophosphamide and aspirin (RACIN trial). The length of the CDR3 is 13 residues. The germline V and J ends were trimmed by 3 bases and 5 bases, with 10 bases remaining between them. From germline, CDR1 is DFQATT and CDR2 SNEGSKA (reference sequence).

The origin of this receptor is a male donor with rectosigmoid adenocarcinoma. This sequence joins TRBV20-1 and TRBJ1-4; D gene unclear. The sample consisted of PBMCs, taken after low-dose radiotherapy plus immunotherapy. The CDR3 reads CSAREEENEKLFF. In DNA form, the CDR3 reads TGCAGTGCTAGGGAGGAGGAGAATGAAAAACTGTTTTTT.